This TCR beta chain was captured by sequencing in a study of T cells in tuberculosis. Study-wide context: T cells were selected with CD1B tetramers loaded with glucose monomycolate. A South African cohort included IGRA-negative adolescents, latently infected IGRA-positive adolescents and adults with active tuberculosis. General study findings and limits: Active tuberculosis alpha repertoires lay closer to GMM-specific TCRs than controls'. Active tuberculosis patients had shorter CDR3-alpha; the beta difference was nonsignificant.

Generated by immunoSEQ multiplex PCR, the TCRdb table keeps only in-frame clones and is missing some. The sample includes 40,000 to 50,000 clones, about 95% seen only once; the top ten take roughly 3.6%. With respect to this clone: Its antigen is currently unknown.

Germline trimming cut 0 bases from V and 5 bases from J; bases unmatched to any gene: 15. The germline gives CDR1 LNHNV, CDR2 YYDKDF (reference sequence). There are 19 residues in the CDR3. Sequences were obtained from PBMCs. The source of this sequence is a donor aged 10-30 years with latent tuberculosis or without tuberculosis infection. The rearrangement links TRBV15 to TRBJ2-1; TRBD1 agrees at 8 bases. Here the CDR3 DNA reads TGTGCCACCAGCAGAGATAATAGGGCTGGCCAGGGGGCCCACAATGAGCAGTTCTTC. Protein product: CATSRDNRAGQGAHNEQFF.